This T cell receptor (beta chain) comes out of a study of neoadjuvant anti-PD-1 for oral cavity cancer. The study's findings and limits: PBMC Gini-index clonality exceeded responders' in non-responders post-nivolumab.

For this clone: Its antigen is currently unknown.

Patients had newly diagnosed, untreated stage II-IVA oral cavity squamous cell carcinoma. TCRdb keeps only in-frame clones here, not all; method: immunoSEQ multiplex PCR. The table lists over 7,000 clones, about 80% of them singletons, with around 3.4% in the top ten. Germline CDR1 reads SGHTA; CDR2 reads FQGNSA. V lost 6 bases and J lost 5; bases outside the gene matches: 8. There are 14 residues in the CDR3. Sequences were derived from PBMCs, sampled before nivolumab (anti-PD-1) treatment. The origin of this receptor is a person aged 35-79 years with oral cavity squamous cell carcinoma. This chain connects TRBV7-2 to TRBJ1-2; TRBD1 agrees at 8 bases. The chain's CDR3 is CASSRGQGVYGYTF. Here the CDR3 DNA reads TGTGCCAGCAGTAGAGGACAGGGAGTATATGGCTACACCTTC. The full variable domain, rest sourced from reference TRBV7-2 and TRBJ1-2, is GAGVSQSPSNKVTEKGKDVELRCDPISGHTALYWYRQSLGQGLEFLIYFQGNSAPDKSGLPSDRFSAERTGGSVSTLTIQRTQQEDSAVYLCASSRGQGVYGYTFGSGTRLTVV.